This T cell receptor (beta chain) was recorded in a study of shared clonotypes between healthy human individuals. Study summary: Per donor, CD8 memory used one plate, CD8 naive used two, CD4 memory used three and CD4 naive used three.

Naivety among CD8 cells was defined by CD45RO negativity and positive CCR7 selection, thereby excluding terminally differentiated effector memory CD45RA+ cells. Germline V lookup: CDR1 SEHNR, CDR2 FQNEAQ (reference sequence). Trimming cost V 0 bases and J 5 bases, with 8 bases left between them. The CDR3 runs 14 residues. Here immunoSEQ multiplex PCR was the method, and the copy in TCRdb shows in-frame clones only, minus some. The repertoire includes roughly 770,000 clones, roughly 96% of them detected once, and less than 0.25% sits in the top ten. Comments on this clone: Its antigen is not identified. This specimen includes other DNA sequences encoding the same CDR3.

Notes on the study in general: A reduction in generation probabilities was seen for non-shared clonotypes relative to those shared by all four donors.

The genes are TRBV7-9 and TRBJ2-1; the D gene is possibly TRBD2 (6 bases). Sequencing was performed on naive CD8+ T cells sorted from blood. This clonotype was sampled from a man aged 25-45 years in good health. CDR3 DNA sequence: TGTGCCAGCAGCTTAGCAGGAGGGGACAATGAGCAGTTCTTC. Encoded protein: CASSLAGGDNEQFF.